This record concerns one T cell receptor beta chain sequence. The antigen is undetermined. The source of the sample is a study of cytomegalovirus exposure and HLA in healthy donors. The study's findings and limits: TCR association rates varied by HLA locus in a later analysis, with DRB1 highest and HLA-C lowest. The study recorded some 160 TCR beta chains that were cytomegalovirus-associated.

Germline loops: CDR1 SQVTM, CDR2 ANQGSEA. The V end lost 4 bases, the J end lost 9 bases, and 17 bases lay between the germline ends. The CDR3 sequence is 13 residues long. PCR used 60 Vbeta primers and 13 Jbeta primers. Here immunoSEQ multiplex PCR was the method, and the copy in TCRdb shows in-frame clones only, minus some. The sample data list 60,000 to 100,000 clones. Material: PBMCs. The chain employs TRBV29-1 and TRBJ2-3, with D possibly TRBD1 on 5 matching bases. The TCR comes from a man aged 25 to 40 in good health and CMV-seronegative. The CDR3 loop is CSVGAPLAGTQYF. The CDR3, as DNA: TGCAGCGTTGGGGCACCTTTGGCAGGGACGCAGTATTTT.